This TCR beta chain was captured in a study of a mutant IDH1 vaccine in newly diagnosed glioma (dated by TCRdb to about 2021). Regarding the complete study: In the chemotherapy-containing groups, vaccination started alongside temozolomide cycles, whereas in patients who had radiotherapy alone it started 4-6 weeks after radiotherapy. The 32 treated patients were approximately 62% male and roughly 38% female, with a mean age of approximately 38 years. Before enrollment, patients had received standard therapy of radiotherapy alone, temozolomide alone, or radiochemotherapy with temozolomide; most received the combination. The week-35 safety follow-up was designated visit V12, and the week-47 end of study was designated visit V13. Peripheral blood was drawn at six visits: V03 (baseline), V05, V07, V10, V12 and V13. Longitudinal TCRB deep sequencing was performed for some 25 treated patients wherever samples were available for exploratory analyses.

Findings and caveats that apply to the study as a whole: Changes in the top peripheral T cell clonotypes picked up by TCRB sequencing did not appear to be linked to pseudoprogression. Selection of PBMC samples for TCRB deep sequencing was based on availability. According to the authors, sample limitations meant that analyses of patient blood samples could not be reproduced. Across multiple MHC alleles, vaccine-induced immune responses were seen in around 94% of patients.

In the germline V gene, CDR1 corresponds to SGHDT and CDR2 to YYEEEE. The junction shows trimming of 0 bases on V and 3 bases on J, plus 4 bases between the germline ends. The CDR3 holds 13 amino acids from the cysteine to the phenylalanine. Only the CDR3 part of the read is kept: 39 bases, read in frame from the first base. Library creation used the immunoSEQ multiplex PCR assay. Following the manufacturer's protocol, the hsTCRB Kit was used to amplify rearranged TCR beta chain sequences. An Illumina MiSeq was used to sequence the TCRB libraries. In the original analysis: The proprietary platform of the kit vendor was used for demultiplexing, trimming and gene mapping. TCRdb provides this immuneACCESS table in a form limited to in-frame rearrangements. Some clones are lacking; in checked studies, under half of them reflect an unresolved V gene, and why the rest are absent is not known. Clone size and V and J calls were adopted from that table, with D and trimming inferred from the DNA. This sample is represented by some 30,000 clones; around 84% of them were singletons. The ten largest clones capture roughly 15% of the sample.

The time point label on this specimen signifies: week 35, safety follow-up. Each vaccine dose was 300 ug of a 20-mer mutant IDH1 peptide in Montanide, given subcutaneously with topical imiquimod. Eight vaccinations were administered to patients in weeks 1, 3, 5, 7, 11, 15, 19 and 23, corresponding to visits V03 through V10. All donors had newly diagnosed IDH1-mutant astrocytomas of WHO grade 3 or 4 that showed loss of nuclear ATRX. The samples were drawn from NOA16, a multicentre, single-arm, open-label phase I trial in Germany that tested a mutant IDH1 peptide vaccine in humans for the first time. Genomic DNA for TCRB sequencing was extracted from EDTA blood using the DNeasy Blood and Tissue Kit. Comments on this clone: No antigen is known for it. One base away there is no much larger clone; base qualities are not given.

The rearranged segments are TRBV5-6 and TRBJ2-1; the D gene is not confidently resolved. The sequence derives from a man in his thirties or forties with glioma. Source: PBMCs, taken from a glioma patient whose treatment included an IDH1 peptide vaccine. Here is the DNA: TGTGCCAGCAGCTTGGATAGCTACAATGAGCAGTTCTTC. Translated, this gives CASSLDSYNEQFF. The variable domain in full, with residues beyond the CDR3 obtained from the reference TRBV5-6 and TRBJ2-1 genes, is DAGVTQSPTHLIKTRGQQVTLRCSPKSGHDTVSWYQQALGQGPQFIFQYYEEEERQRGNFPDRFSGHQFPNYSSELNVNALLLGDSALYLCASSLDSYNEQFFGPGTRLTVL.